This passage covers 31 T cell receptor beta chains from one sample sequenced in a study of cytomegalovirus exposure and HLA in healthy donors. Primers included in the PCR were 60 Vbeta and 13 Jbeta primers. The method was immunoSEQ multiplex PCR; TCRdb's version includes in-frame clones alone and lacks a portion of them. The table lists about 190,000 clones, 82% of them singletons, with 0.8% in the top ten. Sequencing used PBMCs. Source of these receptors: a woman under 30 in good health and CMV-seronegative.

V usage is TRBV6-5 and J usage is TRBJ2-7; 10 nucleotides agree with TRBD2. The V gene's germline CDR1 is MNHEY and CDR2 SVGAGI. With 0 bases clipped from V and 6 bases from J, the junction kept 5 bases outside the gene matches. This CDR3 comprises 15 residues. The CDR3 loop reads CASSYSGAGGSEQYF. Here the CDR3 DNA reads TGTGCCAGCAGTTACTCAGGAGCGGGAGGGTCCGAGCAGTACTTC.

V and J are TRBV7-3 and TRBJ2-7, with a possible D match to TRBD2 (5 bases). The CDR3 runs 15 residues. Per germline, CDR1 SGHTA and CDR2 FQGTGA. Between the trimmed V and J ends, which lost 5 bases and 4 bases, there was a span of 18 bases. The CDR3 loop is CASSRASGSMYEQYF. CDR3 DNA sequence: TGTGCCAGCAGCCGAGCGTCGGGATCTATGTACGAGCAGTACTTC.

V and J are TRBV7-9 and TRBJ2-5, with 7 bases matching TRBD1. The DNA end is more similar to TRBJ2-7, so the J call may be wrong. CDR1 is SEHNR and CDR2 is FQNEAQ in the germline V gene (reference sequence). The CDR3 sequence is 12 residues long. The CDR3 nucleotides are TGTGCCAGCAGCTTATCAGGGGGCGAGCAGTACTTC. This gives the protein CASSLSGGEQYF.

The chain joins TRBV7-8 to TRBJ1-2, with 9 bases that match TRBD1. Germline trimming cut 5 bases from V and 6 bases from J; bases unmatched to any gene: 7. There are 14 residues in the CDR3. The germline CDR1 and CDR2 sequences are SGHVS and FQNEAQ. The CDR3 coding sequence is TGTGCCAGCAGCCCAGGGACAGGGTACGATGGCTACACCTTC. Protein: CASSPGTGYDGYTF.

V is TRBV18 and J is TRBJ1-5; the match to TRBD1 covers 7 bases. V was clipped by 5 bases and J by 9 bases; unmatched bases: 10. The germline gives CDR1 KGHSH, CDR2 LQKENI. This CDR3 comprises 14 residues. CDR3 sequence: CASSSSGQSMPQHF. CDR3 DNA sequence: TGTGCCAGCTCATCATCGGGACAGAGTATGCCCCAGCATTTT.

This sequence joins TRBV5-1 and TRBJ2-7; 8 positions match TRBD1. The J segment lost 6 bases and the V segment lost 4 bases, leaving 15 bases of the junction unmatched. CDR3 length: 16 residues. From germline, CDR1 is SGHRS and CDR2 YFSETQ. CDR3 in amino acids: CASSIGSGTGRAEQYF. The DNA for the CDR3 is TGCGCCAGCAGCATTGGATCCGGGACAGGTCGGGCCGAGCAGTACTTC.

This clone was seen only a few times. V gene TRBV4-1 combines with J gene TRBJ2-7; D is possibly TRBD1 (5 bases). Per the germline V gene, CDR1 is MGHRA and CDR2 is YSYEKL. Trimming stripped 1 base from V and 3 bases from J, with 13 bases between. The CDR3 is 15 residues long. CDR3 sequence reads: CASSQGWPQGYEQYF. CDR3 coding DNA: TGCGCCAGCAGCCAAGGGTGGCCCCAGGGCTACGAGCAGTACTTC.

The CDR3 protein is CSVQGVDGYTF. CDR3 sequence (DNA): TGCAGCGTTCAGGGGGTTGATGGCTACACCTTC. The rearrangement uses TRBV29-1 and TRBJ1-2, with TRBD1 matching over 7 bases. CDR1 is SQVTM, CDR2 ANQGSEA, per germline. This CDR3 region has 11 residues. V was clipped by 5 bases and J by 6 bases; unmatched bases: 3. The variable domain in full, completed from reference TRBV29-1 and TRBJ1-2, reads SAVISQKPSRDICQRGTSLTIQCQVDSQVTMMFWYRQQPGQSLTLIATANQGSEATYESGFVIDKFPISRPNLTFSTLTVSNMSPEDSSIYLCSVQGVDGYTFGSGTRLTVV.

There are a few counts of this clone. This sequence joins TRBV6-5 and TRBJ2-2; tentative D call: TRBD1 (6 bases). Germline CDR1 and CDR2: MNHEY and SVGAGI. Trimming shortened V by 6 bases and J by 7 bases, and 12 bases separated the two germline ends. This CDR3 has 13 residues. CDR3 loop: CASSWGPGGELFF. CDR3 coding DNA: TGTGCCAGCAGCTGGGGGCCAGGCGGGGAGCTGTTTTTT.

The chain recombines TRBV9 with TRBJ1-2; TRBD1 is a possible D gene (6 bases). This CDR3 is 12 amino acids long. From germline, CDR1 is SGDLS and CDR2 YYNGEE. V dropped 5 bases and J dropped 6 bases, with 11 bases sitting between them. This CDR3 reads CASRQGRDGYTF. The CDR3 nucleotides are TGTGCCAGCAGACAGGGTAGGGATGGCTACACCTTC.

This clone was found a few times. The chain recombines TRBV5-1 with TRBJ2-3; TRBD2 matches at 7 bases. With 10 bases clipped from V and 2 bases from J, the junction kept 10 bases outside the gene matches. Germline V lookup: CDR1 SGHRS, CDR2 YFSETQ. This CDR3 region has 14 residues. Written as DNA, the CDR3 is TGCGCCTCCGGGGAGGGAACACCCACAGATACGCAGTATTTT. It codes for CASGEGTPTDTQYF.

The chain links TRBV23-1 to TRBJ1-2, with 10 nucleotides matching TRBD1. TRBV23-1 counts as an open reading frame of uncertain function. The CDR3 runs 15 residues. Trimming at V came to 4 bases and at J to 6 bases, leaving 8 bases not matched to a gene. CDR3 nucleotides: TGCGCCAGCAGTCGAAGGTTGGGACAGGGGAATGGCTACACCTTC. Its translation is CASSRRLGQGNGYTF.

J is TRBJ2-1 and V is TRBV19; 10 nucleotides match TRBD2. The germline gives CDR1 LNHDA, CDR2 SQIVND (reference sequence). The CDR3 consists of 15 residues. Trimming removed 2 bases from V and 8 bases from J; junction bases left unmatched: 6. The CDR3 DNA reads TGTGCCAGTAGTATAAGCGGGAGGGCCTCCCATGAGCAGTTCTTC. This translates into CASSISGRASHEQFF. Full variable domain (remainder filled in from reference TRBV19 and TRBJ2-1): DGGITQSPKYLFRKEGQNVTLSCEQNLNHDAMYWYRQDPGQGLRLIYYSQIVNDFQKGDIAEGYSVSREKKESFPLTVTSAQKNPTAFYLCASSISGRASHEQFFGPGTRLTVL.

The genes are TRBV10-3 and TRBJ1-1; D possibly corresponds to TRBD1 (5 bases). V gave up 6 bases and J gave up 8 bases, with 13 bases separating them. The V gene's germline CDR1 is ENHRY and CDR2 SYGVKD. This CDR3 spans 12 amino acids. The CDR3, as DNA: TGTGCCATCAGCGAATCAGGGAGGGAAGCTTTCTTT. It translates to CAISESGREAFF.

The sample holds one count of this clone. The CDR3 DNA reads as TGTGCCAGCTCACCACCGAATTTTGGACAGGGGGCAAACGAGCAGTACTTC. Its protein product is CASSPPNFGQGANEQYF. The rearrangement uses TRBV18 and TRBJ2-7; TRBD1 aligns across 11 bases. This CDR3 contains 17 residues. CDR1 is KGHSH and CDR2 is LQKENI in the germline V gene. The V gene end was trimmed by 0 bases and the J gene end by 5 bases; junction bases not matched to a gene: 9.

The V and J genes are TRBV7-6 and TRBJ2-7, with 9 bases aligning to TRBD1. Trimming took 1 base from V and 3 from J; bases not matched to a gene: 1. CDR1 and CDR2 from the germline V gene are SGHVS and FNYEAQ. This CDR3 contains 14 residues. CDR3 nucleotide sequence: TGTGCCAGCAGCTTAGGGGGACAGGGCTACGAGCAGTACTTC. Translating it yields CASSLGGQGYEQYF.

This clone was seen a single time. The rearrangement joins TRBV29-1 to TRBJ2-7; D might be TRBD1 (5 bases). Trimming took off 2 bases at V and 4 bases at J, with 12 bases between the two ends. This CDR3 contains 13 residues. From germline, CDR1 is SQVTM and CDR2 ANQGSEA. Here the CDR3 DNA reads TGCAGCGTTGAAATCCCGACAGAATACGAGCAGTACTTC. Amino acids: CSVEIPTEYEQYF.

V and J are TRBV7-9 and TRBJ2-1; TRBD2 matches 10 bases. This CDR3 region has 14 residues. The J segment lost 6 bases and the V segment lost 4 bases, leaving 3 bases of the junction unmatched. In germline, CDR1 is SEHNR, CDR2 FQNEAQ (reference sequence). This CDR3 is CASSSLAGGNEQFF. CDR3 nucleotide sequence: TGTGCCAGCAGCTCGTTAGCGGGGGGCAATGAGCAGTTCTTC.

The J gene is TRBJ1-2, the V gene TRBV28, with 7 bases lining up with TRBD1. The CDR3 is made up of 13 amino acids. V was pared by 7 bases and J by 6 bases, with 8 bases of the junction left unmatched. CDR1 and CDR2 (germline): MDHEN, SYDVKM. The CDR3 here is CASTLIDRDGYTF. The CDR3 DNA is TGTGCCAGCACACTGATAGACAGGGATGGCTACACCTTC.

The gene calls are TRBV14 and TRBJ1-2, with 9 bases that match TRBD1. V lost 4 bases to trimming and J lost 4 bases; unmatched junction nucleotides: 1. Germline CDR1 is SGHDN and CDR2 is FVKESK. The CDR3 totals 13 residues. CDR3 sequence: CASSRGQGYGYTF. CDR3 in DNA: TGTGCCAGCAGCCGGGGACAGGGCTATGGCTACACCTTC.

The table lists this clone with a few counts. The rearrangement links TRBV7-9 to TRBJ1-1; D gene unclear. CDR1 and CDR2 from the germline V gene are SEHNR and FQNEAQ (reference sequence). The V end lost 0 bases, the J end lost 3 bases, and 5 bases lay between the germline ends. CDR3 length: 13 amino acids. The CDR3 region is CASSLAFDTEAFF. CDR3 nucleotides: TGTGCCAGCAGCTTAGCGTTCGACACTGAAGCTTTCTTT.

V and J are TRBV28 and TRBJ2-7; possibly TRBD2 for D (5 bases). This CDR3 has 11 amino acids. From germline, CDR1 is MDHEN and CDR2 SYDVKM. V gave up 7 bases and J gave up 7 bases, with 11 bases separating them. CDR3 DNA sequence: TGTGCCAGCACCCAACGGGGTGAGCAGTACTTC. This codes for CASTQRGEQYF.

The V gene is TRBV27, the J gene TRBJ2-7; 10 bases align to TRBD2. Trimming removed 8 bases from V and 1 base from J; junction bases left unmatched: 8. The germline V gene encodes CDR1 MNHEY and CDR2 SMNVEV (reference sequence). The CDR3 runs 15 residues. CDR3 loop: CASSRGTSVSYEQYF. The CDR3 nucleotides read TGTGCCAGCTCTCGAGGGACTAGCGTTTCCTACGAGCAGTACTTC.

This chain joins TRBV28 and TRBJ2-5, with 8 bases aligning to TRBD1. With V trimmed by 8 bases and J by 2 bases, 7 bases remained unmatched. This CDR3 has 14 residues. Germline values: CDR1 MDHEN, CDR2 SYDVKM. The CDR3 spells CASGGTGLQETQYF. CDR3 in DNA: TGTGCCAGCGGGGGGACAGGATTACAAGAGACCCAGTACTTC.

The chain combines TRBV7-7 with TRBJ2-7, with D perhaps TRBD1 (6 bases). The CDR3 loop spans 15 amino acids. Trimming removed 1 base from V and 2 bases from J, with 12 bases in between. Germline V gene data show CDR1 as SSHAT and CDR2 as FNYEAQ (reference sequence). The CDR3 region is CASSLGQGSAYEQYF. CDR3 sequence (DNA): TGTGCCAGCAGCTTAGGTCAGGGGTCCGCCTACGAGCAGTACTTC.

This chain uses TRBV2 with TRBJ1-5, with D possibly being TRBD1 (5 bases). The germline V gene has CDR1 SNHLY and CDR2 FYNNEI. The CDR3 contains 16 residues. V lost 4 bases and J lost 0, with 13 bases in between. CDR3 DNA: TGTGCCAGCAGTGTTGCTGACAGCCTTAGCAATCAGCCCCAGCATTTT. The encoded protein is CASSVADSLSNQPQHF.

This clone was detected once. This sequence joins TRBV28 and TRBJ2-5; the D gene is possibly TRBD1 (5 bases). The CDR3 runs 15 residues. V was trimmed by 7 bases and J by 1 base, leaving 16 bases between them. CDR1 and CDR2 from the germline V gene are MDHEN and SYDVKM. The DNA of the CDR3 is TGTGCCAGCACAATCCCAGGGTCGGCCCAAGAGACCCAGTACTTC. Its protein is CASTIPGSAQETQYF.

V is TRBV19 and J is TRBJ1-2, with D possibly matching TRBD1 (6 bases). V was cut by 2 bases and J by 6 bases, with 13 bases left in between. The V gene's germline CDR1 is LNHDA and CDR2 SQIVND (reference sequence). This CDR3 is built from 14 residues. This CDR3 is CASSIQGRSDGYTF. For the CDR3, the DNA is TGTGCCAGTAGTATACAGGGGCGGTCCGATGGCTACACCTTC.

The chain has TRBV7-9 and TRBJ2-2; 8 bases match TRBD1. The V gene end was trimmed by 4 bases and the J gene end by 7 bases; junction bases not matched to a gene: 8. The CDR3 covers 15 residues. Per the germline V gene, CDR1 is SEHNR and CDR2 is FQNEAQ (reference sequence). The chain's CDR3 is CASSYPGGRGGELFF. Here the CDR3 DNA reads TGTGCCAGCAGCTACCCAGGGGGCCGGGGCGGGGAGCTGTTTTTT.

J is TRBJ2-5 and V is TRBV18; 12 bases are a match to TRBD2. V gave up 2 bases and J gave up 2 bases; unmatched junction bases: 0. This CDR3 is built from 15 residues. From germline, CDR1 is KGHSH and CDR2 LQKENI. Here the CDR3 DNA reads TGTGCCAGCTCACCAGGACTAGCGGGGCAAGAGACCCAGTACTTC. Protein: CASSPGLAGQETQYF. Filled out from reference TRBV18 and TRBJ2-5, the complete variable domain reads NAGVMQNPRHLVRRRGQEARLRCSPMKGHSHVYWYRQLPEEGLKFMVYLQKENIIDESGMPKERFSAEFPKEGPSILRIQQVVRGDSAAYFCASSPGLAGQETQYFGPGTRLLVL.

The chain recombines TRBV28 with TRBJ1-1; a possible D gene is TRBD1 (5 bases). The CDR3 extends over 14 amino acids. V was cut by 4 bases and J by 8 bases, with 17 bases left in between. The V gene's germline CDR1 is MDHEN and CDR2 SYDVKM. Here the CDR3 reads CASSSSPPTVEAFF. In DNA, the CDR3 is TGTGCCAGCAGTTCGAGTCCCCCGACAGTCGAAGCTTTCTTT.